The rows below give T cell receptor beta chains drawn from one sample of a study of T-cell memory formation after mild COVID-19. TCRdb used MiXCR to reprocess the 5' RACE reads, holding one entry per CDR3 protein. The top ten hold about 40% of the sample, which has 100,000 or so distinct CDR3 sequences, around 10% seen once. The specimen sequenced was PBMCs or a T cell subset sorted from them (not recorded which). All receptors come from a man aged 18-30 years who had mild COVID-19 (a few samples of this study predate the infection). Cell type and time point are not known. CDR3s include the opening cysteine and the closing phenylalanine or tryptophan. Fields, in order: D gene, clone size, V gene, J gene, CDR3 DNA, CDR3 protein. A D gene is named only where the DNA matches it firmly. Not every row has a clone size; where given, it reads once, few, many or a size class.

NA	NA	TRBV5-4	TRBJ2-5	TGTGCCAGCAGCTTAGAGGAGAGAGAGACCCAGTACTTC	CASSLEERETQYF
NA	NA	TRBV12-3/TRBV12-4	TRBJ2-2	TGTGCCAGCAGTTTTTGGACAGTGAACACCGGGGAGCTGTTTTTT	CASSFWTVNTGELFF
NA	NA	TRBV7-2	TRBJ2-5	TGTGCCAGCAGCTTAGGTAAAGGCGGCGGGGAGACCCAGTACTTC	CASSLGKGGGETQYF
NA	few	TRBV21-1	TRBJ2-4	TGTGCCAGCAGCAACCCTCCGTCGACAGGGAGGGTTGCGGACATTCAGTACTTC	CASSNPPSTGRVADIQYF
NA	few	TRBV6-6	TRBJ2-7	TGTGCCAGCAGTTACTCGATAACACGATACGAGCAGTACTTC	CASSYSITRYEQYF
NA	NA	TRBV7-9	TRBJ1-1	TGTGCCAGCAGCTTAGTTACTTTGCGGGGCACTGAAGCTTCCTTT	CASSLVTLRGTEASF
TRBD2	NA	TRBV7-3	TRBJ2-1	TGTGCCAGCAGCCCTAGCGGGGGATCGGACAATGAGCAGTTCTTC	CASSPSGGSDNEQFF
TRBD2	NA	TRBV7-8	TRBJ2-1	TGTGCCAGCAGCTTAGGGGGCGGGGGAAACAATGAGCAGTTCTTC	CASSLGGGGNNEQFF
NA	NA	TRBV9	TRBJ2-7	TGTGCCAGCAGCCCCCTACCCTCCTACGAGCAGTACTTC	CASSPLPSYEQYF
NA	few	TRBV7-3	TRBJ1-1	TGTGCCAGCAGCCGAGGGGTAAGGAACACTGAAGCTTTCTTT	CASSRGVRNTEAFF
NA	many	TRBV9	TRBJ2-3	TGTGCCAGCAGCGCCTGGGGGGTCGGCACAGATACGCAGTATTTT	CASSAWGVGTDTQYF
NA	few	TRBV27	TRBJ1-4	TGTGCCAGCAGTTTCCGTCCCGATCTTAATGAAAAACTGTTTTTT	CASSFRPDLNEKLFF
NA	few	TRBV6-5	TRBJ1-4	TGTGCCAGCAGATCTGGACCAGGCGAAAAACTGTTTTTT	CASRSGPGEKLFF
NA	NA	TRBV7-6	TRBJ1-1	TGTGCCAGCAGCTTACAGGGGTTGAACACTGAAGCTTTCTTT	CASSLQGLNTEAFF
TRBD1	NA	TRBV29-1	TRBJ1-2	TGCAGCGTTGAAACTCCGGGACAGCTCTATGGCTACACCTTC	CSVETPGQLYGYTF
NA	many	TRBV7-2	TRBJ2-2	TGTGCCAGCAGCTTGATCGGGGGCAACACCGGGGAGCTGTTTTTT	CASSLIGGNTGELFF